The 20 T cell receptor beta chains listed next were all sequenced from one sample in a study of blood T cell repertoires in COVID-19 (dated by TCRdb to about 2020). Library prep was done by the immunoSEQ multiplex PCR assay. What TCRdb holds here is the immuneACCESS table cut down to in-frame rearrangements. Part of the clones is not present; checked against another copy, under half of the missing clones reflect an unresolved V gene, and the others are unexplained. The sample table contains 200,000 to 250,000 clones; only one count was recorded for 83% of them. The ten top clones hold about 1.3% of the sample. The sequenced sample consisted of peripheral blood. The receptors stem from a woman aged 30 to 39 with COVID-19, enrolled during active disease.

This chain connects TRBV5-6 to TRBJ2-5, with 7 bases fitting TRBD1. The germline CDR1 and CDR2 sequences are SGHDT and YYEEEE. V lost 5 bases, J lost 9 bases, and 10 bases stayed unmatched. The CDR3 runs to 13 residues. CDR3 bases: TGTGCCAGCAGGTTGAGGGGGCCCGGGGCCCAGTACTTC. Amino acids: CASRLRGPGAQYF.

The chain recombines TRBV5-1 with TRBJ2-7; 10 bases are shared with TRBD2. Germline CDR1 reads SGHRS; CDR2 reads YFSETQ. This CDR3 has 14 amino acids. V trimming: 4 bases; J trimming: 2 bases; junction bases outside the gene matches: 3. This CDR3 reads CASSVAGGTYEQYF. The CDR3 coding sequence is TGCGCCAGCAGCGTAGCGGGGGGAACCTACGAGCAGTACTTC.

The chain couples TRBV19 to TRBJ1-2, with 8 positions matching TRBD1. The CDR3 extends over 15 amino acids. CDR1 is LNHDA, CDR2 SQIVND, per germline (reference sequence). V lost 6 bases to trimming and J lost 7 bases; unmatched junction nucleotides: 13. CDR3 sequence reads: CASSPIATGEFGYTF. The CDR3 DNA reads TGTGCCAGTAGCCCGATCGCGACAGGGGAATTTGGCTACACCTTC.

This rearrangement joins TRBV5-4 to TRBJ1-1; tentatively, D is TRBD1 (5 bases). This CDR3 is built from 14 residues. Trimming stripped 0 bases from V and 0 bases from J, with 6 bases between. Germline V gene data show CDR1 as SGHNT and CDR2 as YYREEE (reference sequence). This CDR3 reads CASSLAGMNTEAFF. Written as DNA, the CDR3 is TGTGCCAGCAGCTTGGCAGGGATGAACACTGAAGCTTTCTTT.

The chain recombines TRBV19 with TRBJ2-2; 7 bases align to TRBD2. Germline V gene sequence: CDR1 LNHDA, CDR2 SQIVND (reference sequence). The V and J ends lost 4 bases and 6 bases, in that order; junction bases with no gene match: 11. The CDR3 is 16 amino acids. CDR3 residues: CASSKRLGGRAGELFF. The CDR3 DNA reads as TGTGCCAGTAGTAAGCGGCTCGGTGGGAGGGCCGGGGAGCTGTTTTTT.

On this clone: At the DNA level, this CDR3 is encoded by other sequences in the same sample as well. The rearrangement links TRBV19 to TRBJ2-7, with D perhaps matching TRBD1 (6 bases). The CDR3 consists of 15 residues. Trimming stripped 3 bases from V and 1 base from J, with 13 bases between. Germline values: CDR1 LNHDA, CDR2 SQIVND (reference sequence). Here the CDR3 reads CASSIRGQGSYEQYF. The CDR3 DNA reads TGTGCCAGTAGTATTAGAGGTCAGGGGTCCTACGAGCAGTACTTC.

The chain employs TRBV9 and TRBJ2-1, with 7 positions matching TRBD1. Looked up from germline, CDR1 is SGDLS and CDR2 is YYNGEE. CDR3 length: 16 amino acids. The V segment lost 4 bases and the J segment 4 bases; nucleotides outside the gene matches: 11. In nucleotides, the CDR3 is TGTGCCAGCAGCCCCGGTTCGGGACAGCATTACAATGAGCAGTTCTTC. Its translation is CASSPGSGQHYNEQFF.

The chain combines TRBV29-1 with TRBJ2-3, with a weak D call TRBD1 (6 bases). The CDR3 length is 15 residues. The germline CDR1 and CDR2 sequences are SQVTM and ANQGSEA. Trimming cost V 4 bases and J 4 bases, with 18 bases left between them. The CDR3 DNA is TGCAGCGTTGGGGCACAGGGTATTGGGGCAGATACGCAGTATTTT. As protein: CSVGAQGIGADTQYF.

CDR3 sequence reads: CASSVDTGGEKLFF. The CDR3 nucleotides are TGTGCCAGCAGCGTAGACACAGGGGGCGAAAAACTGTTTTTT. The rearrangement uses TRBV9 and TRBJ1-4; 9 bases agree with TRBD1. The length of the CDR3 is 14 residues. Germline trimming cut 0 bases from V and 8 bases from J; bases unmatched to any gene: 2. Germline CDR1 is SGDLS and CDR2 is YYNGEE.

The gene calls are TRBV5-1 and TRBJ2-7; 10 positions match TRBD1. V shed 3 bases and J 2 bases; nucleotides not matched to a gene: 17. The CDR3 runs 19 residues. Germline CDR1 and CDR2: SGHRS and YFSETQ. CDR3 region: CASSSLFGTGERHAYEQYF. The CDR3 DNA reads as TGCGCCAGCAGCTCTCTTTTTGGGACAGGGGAGAGGCATGCCTACGAGCAGTACTTC.

The J gene is TRBJ2-5, the V gene TRBV3-1 (or the pseudogene TRBV3-2); maybe TRBD2 (6 bases). The CDR3 has 16 residues. Per the germline V gene, CDR1 is LGHDT and CDR2 is YNNKEL (reference sequence). V lost 4 bases and J 0 bases, leaving 15 bases between the germline ends. For the CDR3, the DNA is TGTGCCAGCAGCCCTCCGGGGGTGGGTAACCAAGAGACCCAGTACTTC. The encoded protein is CASSPPGVGNQETQYF.

The J gene is TRBJ2-7, the V gene TRBV6-2 or TRBV6-3; D may be TRBD1 (7 bases). The CDR3 covers 18 residues. CDR1 is MNHEY and CDR2 is SVGEGT in the germline V gene. V was pared by 0 bases and J by 1 base, with 19 bases between. DNA of the CDR3: TGTGCCAGCAGTTACTCGGAGGGGGCGAACCGATTTTCCTACGAGCAGTACTTC. Translating it yields CASSYSEGANRFSYEQYF.

This chain connects TRBV5-4 to TRBJ1-2, with TRBD1 identical over 7 bases. Germline V gives CDR1 SGHNT, CDR2 YYREEE (reference sequence). V was clipped by 7 bases and J by 0 bases; unmatched bases: 12. The CDR3 is 16 residues long. CDR3 loop: CASETTAGTANYGYTF. The CDR3 DNA is TGTGCCAGCGAAACTACAGCCGGGACAGCTAACTATGGCTACACCTTC.

Comments on this clone: Germline is not matched at one junction end, which may reflect a read error. The chain carries TRBV2 and TRBJ2-7, with TRBD2 matching over 8 bases. This CDR3 spans 14 amino acids. Germline lookup yields CDR1 SNHLY and CDR2 FYNNEI. Written as DNA, the CDR3 is TGTGCCAGCATTCCCTGGACTAGCTCCCACGAGCAGTACTTC. Amino acids: CASIPWTSSHEQYF.

The CDR3 DNA follows: TGCGCCAGCAGCTCCTCTAGCGGGGCCGTGGAGACCCAGTACTTC. Translating gives CASSSSSGAVETQYF. The chain links TRBV5-1 to TRBJ2-5; TRBD2 matches at 9 bases. J gave up 5 bases and V 3 bases, and 8 bases lay outside the gene matches. Germline values: CDR1 SGHRS, CDR2 YFSETQ. The CDR3 covers 15 residues.

The chain carries TRBV6-2 or TRBV6-3 and TRBJ2-5, with D unresolved. This CDR3 has 14 amino acids. CDR1 and CDR2 (germline): MNHEY, SVGEGT. Deletions cut 6 bases from V and 5 bases from J, with 16 bases between. The CDR3 sequence is CASSSRRREETQYF. The CDR3 DNA reads TGTGCCAGCAGCTCCCGTCGGAGAGAGGAGACCCAGTACTTC.

The J gene is TRBJ2-1, the V gene TRBV6-6; 7 nucleotides match TRBD2. The germline V gene has CDR1 MNHNY and CDR2 SVGAGI (reference sequence). V gave up 4 bases and J gave up 12 bases; unmatched junction bases: 6. There are 12 residues in the CDR3. CDR3 sequence reads: CASSFSREGQFF. The CDR3 coding sequence is TGTGCCAGCAGTTTCTCTAGGGAGGGGCAGTTCTTC.

The chain employs TRBV29-1 and TRBJ1-1; D is possibly TRBD1 (5 bases). V lost 8 bases and J 7 bases, leaving 23 bases between the germline ends. The CDR3 runs 14 residues. Per germline, CDR1 SQVTM and CDR2 ANQGSEA. The CDR3 here is CSTHSWGLPGEAFF. The CDR3 DNA follows: TGCAGCACCCATAGTTGGGGCCTCCCCGGTGAAGCTTTCTTT.

In its sample, this clone was seen once. The chain recombines TRBV6-5 with TRBJ2-2, with 7 bases lining up with TRBD1. Germline V lookup: CDR1 MNHEY, CDR2 SVGAGI. The CDR3 totals 16 residues. Unmatched junction bases numbered 7, after V lost 4 bases and J lost 2 bases. Here the CDR3 DNA reads TGTGCCAGCAGTTCCAAAGGGACAGTCAACACCGGGGAGCTGTTTTTT. This gives the protein CASSSKGTVNTGELFF.

J is TRBJ1-2 and V is TRBV28; D unresolved. The V end was cut by 6 bases, the J end by 5 bases, with 10 bases between. Germline V gene data show CDR1 as MDHEN and CDR2 as SYDVKM. The CDR3 sequence is 12 residues long. The DNA for the CDR3 is TGTGCCAGCAGCAACCTAGAATATGGCTACACCTTC. It codes for CASSNLEYGYTF.